This entry is about one T cell receptor beta chain. This record belongs to a study of blood T cell repertoires in COVID-19. In the study overall: Sites across the United States, Italy and Spain contributed samples from acute and convalescent COVID-19. Sources were T cells, B-cell-depleted T cells, or PBMCs; the material itself was cDNA or gDNA.

Per the original methods: Reference gene primer amplification gave nucleated cell count estimates. Sequencing used immunoSEQ multiplex PCR; TCRdb keeps in-frame clones, though not all of them. V, J and clone size derive from that table, while D and trimming were established from the DNA sequence. Among around 300,000 clones listed, 88% were seen once. The sequenced material came from peripheral blood. The clonotype was recovered from a man aged 18 to 30 with active or convalescent COVID-19.

The CDR3 here is CATSRELEIGSAFF. In nucleotides, the CDR3 is TGTGCCACCAGCAGAGAGTTAGAAATTGGGAGCGCTTTCTTT. The chain employs TRBV15 and TRBJ1-1; D remains unclear. Trimming stripped 0 bases from V and 11 bases from J, with 16 bases between. The CDR3 spans 14 residues. The germline V gene encodes CDR1 LNHNV and CDR2 YYDKDF (reference sequence).